The next 23 T cell receptor beta chains were all read from a single sample in a study of CD8 T cells in Susac syndrome. Reverse transcription of roughly 0.5 to 1 ug RNA used random hexamers. TCRdb reprocessed the immunoSEQ multiplex PCR reads with MiXCR, giving one entry per CDR3 protein. The sample has more than 100,000 distinct CDR3 sequences, over 75% seen once. Sequencing used CD8+ T cells from PBMCs. The receptor set was obtained from a human donor with multiple sclerosis.

The V and J genes are TRBV6-1 and TRBJ1-2, with D perhaps TRBD1 (5 bases). The CDR3 spans 19 residues. The V end lost 3 bases, the J end lost 3 bases, and 26 bases lay between the germline ends. Germline V gene data show CDR1 as MNHNS and CDR2 as SASEGT. CDR3 DNA: TGTGCCAGCAGTGATGGGGGAACAGGTGCCGCGGCGTCGTACTATGGCTACACCTTC. Protein sequence: CASSDGGTGAAASYYGYTF.

The rearrangement uses TRBV4-1 and TRBJ2-1; D not certain. The CDR3 consists of 15 residues. The germline gives CDR1 MGHRA, CDR2 YSYEKL. V was clipped by 0 bases and J by 2 bases, with 8 bases between them. For the CDR3, the DNA is TGCGCCAGCAGCCAAGATCGAACTACCTACAATGAGCAGTTCTTC. As protein: CASSQDRTTYNEQFF.

This clonotype was counted a single time. V usage is TRBV30 and J usage is TRBJ2-5; 10 bases are a match to TRBD2. Germline values: CDR1 GTSNPN, CDR2 SVGIG (reference sequence). The CDR3 is 14 amino acids. J was trimmed by 4 bases and V by 8 bases; bases with no gene match: 10. The CDR3 nucleotides read TGTGCCGGGGGCAGCGGGGGGGCCCGAGAGACCCAGTACTTC. It codes for CAGGSGGARETQYF.

This clonotype has a handful of counts. The gene calls are TRBV12-3 or TRBV12-4 and TRBJ2-7, with TRBD1 matching over 9 bases. Trimming at V came to 5 bases and at J to 6 bases, leaving 8 bases not matched to a gene. The CDR3 extends over 14 amino acids. DNA for the CDR3: TGTGCCAGCAGTGACCCGGGACAGGGCGTCGAGCAGTACTTC. This codes for CASSDPGQGVEQYF.

The chain is built from TRBV7-2 and TRBJ1-4, with TRBD1 matching over 7 bases. The ends lost 4 bases at V and 4 bases at J; junction bases unmatched: 12. Germline-derived CDR1 and CDR2 are SGHTA and FQGNSA. There are 17 residues in the CDR3. The CDR3 nucleotides are TGTGCCAGCAGCTACGGGACAGCTCTTCCCATTAATGAAAAACTGTTTTTT. This codes for CASSYGTALPINEKLFF.

The chain combines TRBV27 with TRBJ2-1, with TRBD2 as a possible D gene (5 bases). The germline gives CDR1 MNHEY, CDR2 SMNVEV (reference sequence). Between the trimmed V and J ends, which lost 6 bases and 3 bases, there was a span of 12 bases. The length of the CDR3 is 14 residues. The CDR3 DNA reads TGTGCCAGCAGCACCAGCGGAAACTACAATGAGCAGTTCTTC. Translating gives CASSTSGNYNEQFF.

CDR3 loop: CASSEEWVAGDTQYF. CDR3 nucleotides: TGTGCCAGCAGTGAAGAGTGGGTAGCGGGAGATACGCAGTATTTT. This chain uses TRBV6-1 with TRBJ2-3; 7 positions agree with TRBD2. The germline V gene encodes CDR1 MNHNS and CDR2 SASEGT. Trimming cost V 1 base and J 5 bases; bases outside gene matches: 6. The CDR3 covers 15 residues.

This chain links TRBV5-4 with TRBJ2-3, with a weak D call TRBD2 (6 bases). The germline V gene encodes CDR1 SGHNT and CDR2 YYREEE (reference sequence). V was cut by 4 bases and J by 6 bases, with 18 bases left in between. This CDR3 has 15 residues. The CDR3 DNA sequence: TGTGCCAGCAGCGACCTCGCGGGGCCCGGGGATACGCAGTATTTT. Its translation is CASSDLAGPGDTQYF. The complete variable domain, with remaining parts taken from reference TRBV5-4 and TRBJ2-3, reads ETGVTQSPTHLIKTRGQQVTLRCSSQSGHNTVSWYQQALGQGPQFIFQYYREEENGRGNFPPRFSGLQFPNYSSELNVNALELDDSALYLCASSDLAGPGDTQYFGPGTRLTVL.

The CDR3 DNA sequence: TGTGCCAGTAGTATACTACTAGCGGGAGGTATTAGTGAGCAGTTCTTC. This gives the protein CASSILLAGGISEQFF. The gene calls are TRBV19 and TRBJ2-1; 12 nucleotides match TRBD2. Germline trimming cut 2 bases from V and 9 bases from J; bases unmatched to any gene: 8. Germline values: CDR1 LNHDA, CDR2 SQIVND (reference sequence). This CDR3 region has 16 residues.

This chain connects TRBV11-2 to TRBJ2-5; D is perhaps TRBD2 (6 bases). Germline V gene lookup returns CDR1 SGHAT and CDR2 FQNNGV. The CDR3 sequence is 16 residues long. Trimming took off 1 base at V and 1 base at J, with 13 bases between the two ends. This CDR3 reads CASSLAAGHFQETQYF. The CDR3, as DNA: TGTGCCAGCAGCTTAGCGGCGGGGCATTTCCAAGAGACCCAGTACTTC.

This CDR3 is CASSYQGSTEAFF. CDR3 nucleotides: TGTGCCAGCAGTTACCAGGGGAGCACTGAAGCTTTCTTT. The rearrangement joins TRBV6-5 to TRBJ1-1, with D tentatively TRBD1 (6 bases). Germline V gives CDR1 MNHEY, CDR2 SVGAGI. This CDR3 has 13 residues. V gave up 2 bases and J gave up 4 bases, with 8 bases separating them.

The chain recombines TRBV3-1 with TRBJ1-4; a possible D gene is TRBD1 (6 bases). Per the germline V gene, CDR1 is LGHDT and CDR2 is YNNKEL (reference sequence). CDR3 size: 18 residues. Trimming removed 9 bases from V and 6 bases from J, with 29 bases in between. The CDR3 is CASTQFADQGKGDEKLFF. Written as DNA, the CDR3 is TGTGCCAGTACACAATTTGCCGACCAGGGGAAAGGGGATGAAAAACTGTTTTTT.

This clonotype is a singleton in its sample. The J gene is TRBJ2-5, the V gene TRBV9; 8 nucleotides line up with TRBD2. V shed 3 bases and J 5 bases; nucleotides not matched to a gene: 9. The CDR3 has 15 amino acids. The germline V gene has CDR1 SGDLS and CDR2 YYNGEE. The chain's CDR3 is CASSAPAGEGETQYF. As DNA, the CDR3 is TGTGCCAGCAGCGCACCAGCGGGAGAGGGGGAGACCCAGTACTTC.

This chain joins TRBV6-4 and TRBJ2-2; D uncertain. V was trimmed by 3 bases and J by 4 bases, leaving 21 bases between them. Germline values: CDR1 MRHNA, CDR2 SNTAGT. CDR3 size: 18 residues. DNA of the CDR3: TGTGCCAGCAGTGAAGTTCTGGCCTCACACTTGGGCACCGGGGAGCTGTTTTTT. Protein sequence: CASSEVLASHLGTGELFF.

The V and J genes are TRBV2 and TRBJ2-1; D perhaps matches TRBD1 (6 bases). Germline V CDR1 and CDR2: SNHLY, FYNNEI. Trimming shortened V by 4 bases and J by 3 bases, and 16 bases separated the two germline ends. The CDR3 is 16 residues long. The CDR3 nucleotides are TGTGCCAGCAGTGCGATCAGGGGTCTCTACTACAATGAGCAGTTCTTC. It is translated as CASSAIRGLYYNEQFF.

This clonotype appeared once. V and J are TRBV4-1 and TRBJ1-5; D gene unclear. The CDR3 runs 15 residues. Germline assignment: CDR1 MGHRA and CDR2 YSYEKL. Trimming removed 1 base at V and 2 bases at J, with 9 bases between. The CDR3 is CASSQVTDGNQPQHF. The CDR3, as DNA: TGCGCCAGCAGCCAAGTAACGGACGGCAATCAGCCCCAGCATTTT.

The V and J genes are TRBV20-1 and TRBJ1-1, with D possibly matching TRBD1 (6 bases). CDR1 and CDR2 (germline): DFQATT, SNEGSKA (reference sequence). Trimming shortened V by 1 base and J by 3 bases, and 15 bases separated the two germline ends. The CDR3 contains 15 residues. CDR3 nucleotide sequence: TGCAGTGCTAGAGCTCAGGGGAAAGGGTACACTGAAGCTTTCTTT. It codes for CSARAQGKGYTEAFF.

Regarding this clonotype: This may stem from a read error, because a much larger clone lies one nucleotide away. The genes are TRBV28 and TRBJ2-2; 8 nucleotides line up with TRBD1. The junction had 3 bases not matched to a gene; V was cut back by 5 bases and J by 7 bases. Germline V gene lookup returns CDR1 MDHEN and CDR2 SYDVKM. The CDR3 runs to 13 residues. CDR3 bases: TGTGCCAGCAGTAGCAGGGGGCTCGGGGAGCTGTTTTTT. As protein: CASSSRGLGELFF. Drawing the rest from reference TRBV28 and TRBJ2-2, the complete variable domain is DVKVTQSSRYLVKRTGEKVFLECVQDMDHENMFWYRQDPGLGLRLIYFSYDVKMKEKGDIPEGYSVSREKKERFSLILESASTNQTSMYLCASSSRGLGELFFGEGSRLTVL.

The genes are TRBV27 and TRBJ1-2, with 7 nucleotides matching TRBD1. In germline, CDR1 is MNHEY, CDR2 SMNVEV (reference sequence). Trimming at V came to 0 bases and at J to 8 bases, leaving 12 bases not matched to a gene. This CDR3 region has 16 residues. The DNA of the CDR3 is TGTGCCAGCAGTTTATCCGCCGGGACAGCCAATGTGGGCTACACCTTC. The encoded protein is CASSLSAGTANVGYTF.

This sequence joins TRBV28 and TRBJ2-3, with TRBD2 as a possible D gene (7 bases). The V and J ends lost 3 bases and 4 bases respectively, with 14 bases between them. The CDR3 is 15 amino acids. Germline V lookup: CDR1 MDHEN, CDR2 SYDVKM. As DNA, the CDR3 is TGTGCCAGCAGTTTGTCGGGGGGCGGGGCAGATACGCAGTATTTT. This codes for CASSLSGGGADTQYF.

The V and J genes are TRBV2 and TRBJ1-1; D is ambiguous. There are 13 residues in the CDR3. V was trimmed by 2 bases and J by 0 bases, leaving 4 bases between them. Germline CDR1 is SNHLY and CDR2 is FYNNEI. The CDR3 DNA reads TGTGCCAGCAGTGAATTCATGAACACTGAAGCTTTCTTT. Its protein is CASSEFMNTEAFF.

The gene calls are TRBV6-2 or TRBV6-3 and TRBJ1-5; no clear D gene. From germline, CDR1 is MNHEY and CDR2 SVGEGT. With 5 bases removed from V and 7 bases from J, the gap between germline ends came to 15 bases. This CDR3 spans 14 amino acids. The CDR3 sequence: CASSPRRVGQPQHF. In DNA form, the CDR3 reads TGTGCCAGCAGTCCCAGGCGGGTAGGCCAGCCCCAGCATTTT.

J is TRBJ2-1 and V is TRBV19; D remains ambiguous. V gave up 6 bases and J gave up 4 bases, with 13 bases separating them. CDR1 is LNHDA, CDR2 SQIVND, per germline (reference sequence). The CDR3 extends over 14 amino acids. The CDR3 sequence is CASSHPVRYNEQFF. The CDR3 DNA reads as TGTGCCAGTAGCCACCCCGTGAGATACAATGAGCAGTTCTTC.